This T cell receptor beta chain is drawn from a study of technical replicates of blood from a handful of donors. Some clones are missing from TCRdb's copy, which holds only in-frame ones; the method was immunoSEQ multiplex PCR. The data hold under 55,000 clones, with 90% to 96% observed a single time. CDR3 length: 14 residues. Germline-derived CDR1 and CDR2 are SNHLY and FYNNEI. With V trimmed by 4 bases and J by 2 bases, 1 base remained unmatched. The sequence came from a human donor in good health. The V gene is TRBV2, the J gene TRBJ1-5; 8 positions agree with TRBD1. Sequencing was carried out using T cells isolated from PBMCs. Here the CDR3 reads CASSVGQGNQPQHF. Written as DNA, the CDR3 is TGTGCCAGCAGTGTGGGACAGGGCAATCAGCCCCAGCATTTT.